These 21 T cell receptor beta chains were sequenced from one sample in a study of cytomegalovirus exposure and HLA in healthy donors. The PCR ran on 60 Vbeta and 13 Jbeta primers. Only in-frame clones appear in the TCRdb table, and some are missing; sequencing was by immunoSEQ multiplex PCR. The sample lists about 140,000 clones; around 77% were seen once. Sequenced input: PBMCs. These TCRs come from a man younger than 30 in good health and CMV-seronegative.

This chain connects TRBV28 to TRBJ2-7; a possible D gene is TRBD1 (6 bases). The CDR3 spans 14 residues. V was shortened by 4 bases and J by 0 bases, with 10 bases between the two germline ends. Per germline, CDR1 MDHEN and CDR2 SYDVKM. In DNA form, the CDR3 reads TGTGCCAGCAGTTCCGGACAGAGCTCCTACGAGCAGTACTTC. Amino acid sequence: CASSSGQSSYEQYF.

The chain has TRBV28 and TRBJ2-7; possibly TRBD2 for D (5 bases). Trimming removed 7 bases from V and 3 bases from J, with 19 bases in between. Germline V CDR1 and CDR2: MDHEN, SYDVKM. CDR3 size: 15 residues. The CDR3 nucleotides read TGTGCCAGCATCAACCCGAGGGTTACGGGCTACGAGCAGTACTTC. It translates to CASINPRVTGYEQYF.

J is TRBJ1-1 and V is TRBV5-1; TRBD1 agrees at 10 bases. The CDR3 runs 12 residues. J was trimmed by 12 bases and V by 4 bases; bases with no gene match: 6. Germline lookup yields CDR1 SGHRS and CDR2 YFSETQ. CDR3 sequence: CASSTGTGVTFF. CDR3 sequence (DNA): TGCGCCAGCAGCACCGGGACAGGGGTAACTTTCTTT.

As concerns this clone: The junction shows a germline mismatch at one end, possibly a read error. V usage is TRBV2 and J usage is TRBJ2-7; tentatively, D is TRBD2 (7 bases). This CDR3 contains 15 residues. Per germline, CDR1 SNHLY and CDR2 FYNNEI. The CDR3 spells CASKGEGGRSTRVDF. CDR3 sequence (DNA): TGTGCCAGCAAAGGGGAGGGGGGGCGTTCTACCCGGGTGGACTTC.

The chain combines TRBV10-3 with TRBJ1-2, with TRBD1 matching 9 bases. CDR1 is ENHRY and CDR2 is SYGVKD in the germline V gene. V trimming: 3 bases; J trimming: 6 bases; junction bases outside the gene matches: 14. CDR3 length: 17 amino acids. The CDR3 sequence: CAISDTGTGRMKDGYTF. For the CDR3, the DNA is TGTGCCATCAGTGATACCGGGACAGGGCGAATGAAGGATGGCTACACCTTC.

The chain carries TRBV7-2 and TRBJ2-1; D is ambiguous. This CDR3 region has 13 residues. Germline V gene sequence: CDR1 SGHTA, CDR2 FQGNSA. The V end was cut by 1 base, the J end by 9 bases, with 10 bases between. CDR3 bases: TGTGCCAGCAGCTTAGAATTCTCCCGTGAGCAGTTCTTC. Its translation: CASSLEFSREQFF.

The CDR3 region has the DNA TGTGCCATCAGTGAGATAAGCCTCTCCTACAATGAGCAGTTCTTC. It specifies CAISEISLSYNEQFF. The chain couples TRBV10-3 to TRBJ2-1; no clear D. Trimming removed 2 bases from V and 0 bases from J, with 8 bases in between. The CDR3 is made up of 15 amino acids. Germline-derived CDR1 and CDR2 are ENHRY and SYGVKD.

This chain joins TRBV6-5 and TRBJ2-3, with D perhaps TRBD1 (6 bases). Between the trimmed V and J ends, which lost 6 bases and 3 bases, there was a span of 10 bases. The CDR3 is 13 residues long. Germline loops: CDR1 MNHEY, CDR2 SVGAGI. The CDR3, as DNA: TGTGCCAGCAGACCGACAGGAACAGATACGCAGTATTTT. It yields the protein CASRPTGTDTQYF.

The chain combines TRBV4-2 with TRBJ1-2; D is possibly TRBD1 (6 bases). The V and J ends lost 1 base and 1 base respectively, with 16 bases between them. The CDR3 loop spans 17 amino acids. Per germline, CDR1 LGHNA and CDR2 YNFKEQ. The CDR3 region is CASSQGTALNINYGYTF. The DNA of the CDR3 is TGTGCCAGCAGCCAAGGGACAGCCCTGAACATTAACTATGGCTACACCTTC.

V is TRBV11-2 and J is TRBJ2-7; D not resolved. The V and J ends lost 1 base and 0 bases respectively, with 10 bases between them. CDR1 is SGHAT and CDR2 is FQNNGV in the germline V gene. This CDR3 spans 15 amino acids. The CDR3 DNA is TGTGCCAGCAGCTTAGGCGGCAGCATCTCCTACGAGCAGTACTTC. As protein: CASSLGGSISYEQYF. Full variable domain (remainder filled in from reference TRBV11-2 and TRBJ2-7): EAGVAQSPRYKIIEKRQSVAFWCNPISGHATLYWYQQILGQGPKLLIQFQNNGVVDDSQLPKDRFSAERLKGVDSTLKIQPAKLEDSAVYLCASSLGGSISYEQYFGPGTRLTVT.

This chain links TRBV5-1 with TRBJ2-5, with TRBD2 matching over 10 bases. Germline V gene data show CDR1 as SGHRS and CDR2 as YFSETQ. Trimming removed 1 base from V and 7 bases from J; junction bases left unmatched: 16. CDR3 length: 18 residues. The CDR3 loop reads CASSLNGPGSGGAGTQYF. DNA of the CDR3: TGCGCCAGCAGCTTGAATGGACCCGGCAGCGGGGGGGCCGGGACCCAGTACTTC.

V and J are TRBV5-1 and TRBJ2-7, with a tentative D call TRBD2 (6 bases). The CDR3 length is 13 residues. Trimming pared 0 bases from V and 3 bases from J, leaving 7 bases between. CDR1 SGHRS and CDR2 YFSETQ come from the germline V gene. The CDR3 nucleotides are TGCGCCAGCAGCTTGGACGGGGGCTACGAGCAGTACTTC. Its translation is CASSLDGGYEQYF.

This rearrangement joins TRBV6-1 to TRBJ1-6; 7 bases are a match to TRBD1. V shed 8 bases, J shed 8 bases, and the junction held 9 bases outside the gene matches. CDR1 MNHNS and CDR2 SASEGT come from the germline V gene. The CDR3 length is 14 residues. The CDR3 region has the DNA TGTGCCAGCCGTCATACAGGGGCGGATTCACCCCTCCACTTT. Protein: CASRHTGADSPLHF.

The V and J genes are TRBV11-2 and TRBJ1-6, with 10 bases that match TRBD1. The CDR3 runs to 15 residues. Germline V gene data show CDR1 as SGHAT and CDR2 as FQNNGV. Trimming at V came to 5 bases and at J to 10 bases, leaving 8 bases not matched to a gene. The CDR3: CASSGVGDRGSPLHF. CDR3 in DNA: TGTGCCAGCAGCGGGGTGGGGGACAGGGGATCACCCCTCCACTTT.

This clone appeared a single time. This sequence joins TRBV2 and TRBJ1-6; D is possibly TRBD1 (6 bases). Germline values: CDR1 SNHLY, CDR2 FYNNEI. The CDR3 totals 15 residues. V lost 6 bases to trimming and J lost 9 bases, with 18 bases between them. The CDR3 loop reads CASRETQGQSSPLHF. The CDR3 DNA sequence: TGTGCCAGCAGAGAAACCCAGGGGCAGAGTTCACCCCTCCACTTT.

The chain joins TRBV7-8 to TRBJ1-2; the match to TRBD1 covers 8 bases. There are 16 residues in the CDR3. With V trimmed by 5 bases and J by 3 bases, 11 bases remained unmatched. Germline loops: CDR1 SGHVS, CDR2 FQNEAQ. CDR3 DNA sequence: TGTGCCAGCAGCGCCTCCCGGGACAGGCTCTACTATGGCTACACCTTC. It encodes CASSASRDRLYYGYTF. Complete variable domain (other parts from reference TRBV7-8 and TRBJ1-2): GAGVSQSPRYKVAKRGQDVALRCDPISGHVSLFWYQQALGQGPEFLTYFQNEAQLDKSGLPSDRFFAERPEGSVSTLKIQRTQQEDSAVYLCASSASRDRLYYGYTFGSGTRLTVV.

The rearrangement links TRBV27 to TRBJ1-6; D is unclear. V shed 0 bases and J shed 10 bases, with 10 bases lying between them. The length of the CDR3 is 14 residues. Per germline, CDR1 MNHEY and CDR2 SMNVEV (reference sequence). CDR3 nucleotides: TGTGCCAGCAGTTTATCGTCGACAAAATCACCCCTCCACTTT. Its protein is CASSLSSTKSPLHF.

The chain recombines TRBV7-9 with TRBJ2-7, with 9 bases matching TRBD1. This CDR3 contains 17 residues. Trimming took 5 bases from V and 0 from J; bases not matched to a gene: 11. Germline V CDR1 and CDR2: SEHNR, FQNEAQ (reference sequence). The CDR3 sequence: CASSQIPSGQGSYEQYF. The CDR3 DNA is TGTGCCAGCAGCCAAATACCCTCGGGACAGGGCTCCTACGAGCAGTACTTC.

V gene TRBV10-3 combines with J gene TRBJ1-6, with unresolved D. The germline gives CDR1 ENHRY, CDR2 SYGVKD. Trimming cost V 7 bases and J 6 bases, with 10 bases left between them. The CDR3 runs to 13 residues. CDR3 sequence reads: CAITAGGNSPLHF. CDR3 sequence (DNA): TGTGCCATCACCGCCGGAGGTAATTCACCCCTCCACTTT.

The genes are TRBV4-2 and TRBJ1-3; 9 nucleotides agree with TRBD1. This CDR3 is 17 amino acids long. Germline CDR1 LGHNA, CDR2 YNFKEQ. J was trimmed by 6 bases and V by 1 base; bases with no gene match: 10. The CDR3 DNA sequence: TGTGCCAGCAGCCAAGGAACGGGACAGGGCTTCGCAAACACCATATATTTT. Amino acids: CASSQGTGQGFANTIYF.

This clone was picked up one time. V is TRBV2 and J is TRBJ2-7; D unresolved. Trimming stripped 3 bases from V and 0 bases from J, with 12 bases between. This CDR3 contains 15 residues. Germline V gene sequence: CDR1 SNHLY, CDR2 FYNNEI. CDR3 in amino acids: CASSEASSFSYEQYF. CDR3 bases: TGTGCCAGCAGTGAGGCCAGTTCCTTCTCCTACGAGCAGTACTTC.